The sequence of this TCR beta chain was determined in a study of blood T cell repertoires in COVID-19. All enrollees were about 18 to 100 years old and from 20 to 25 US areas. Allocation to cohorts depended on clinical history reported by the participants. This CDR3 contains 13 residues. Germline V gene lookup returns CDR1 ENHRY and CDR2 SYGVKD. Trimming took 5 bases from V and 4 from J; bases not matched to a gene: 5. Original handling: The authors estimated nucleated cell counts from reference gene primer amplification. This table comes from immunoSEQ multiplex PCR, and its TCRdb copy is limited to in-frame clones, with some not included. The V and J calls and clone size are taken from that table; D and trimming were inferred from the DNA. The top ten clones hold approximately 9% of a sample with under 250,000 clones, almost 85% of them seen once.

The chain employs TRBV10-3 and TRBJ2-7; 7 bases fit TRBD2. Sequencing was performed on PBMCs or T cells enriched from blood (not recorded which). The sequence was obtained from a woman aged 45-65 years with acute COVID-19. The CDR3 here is CAISLAEVYEQYF. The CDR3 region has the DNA TGTGCCATCAGTCTAGCGGAGGTATACGAGCAGTACTTC.